This T cell receptor beta chain was sequenced for a study of somatic mutations in cytotoxic T cells in rheumatoid arthritis. CDR3 size: 17 residues. V gave up 0 bases and J gave up 0 bases, with 11 bases separating them. CDR1 is MNHEY, CDR2 SMNVEV, per germline (reference sequence). Profiled with immunoSEQ multiplex PCR; TCRdb holds only in-frame clones, not every one. The sample holds some 14,000 clones, more than 60% seen once. The chain uses TRBV27 and TRBJ2-2, with no clear D. The sample taken for sequencing was CD8+ T cells sorted from blood. The sequence was obtained from an adult with rheumatoid arthritis. The CDR3 nucleotides read TGTGCCAGCAGTTTATCGATGAGGAAAGCGAACACCGGGGAGCTGTTTTTT. It encodes CASSLSMRKANTGELFF.